This TCR beta chain was identified during a study of shared clonotypes between healthy human individuals. Sequencing used immunoSEQ multiplex PCR; TCRdb keeps in-frame clones, though not all of them. This table holds about half a million clones, roughly 83% found once. Germline V gene sequence: CDR1 SGHTA, CDR2 FQGNSA. The CDR3 is 14 residues long. Trimming took off 1 base at V and 2 bases at J, with 9 bases between the two ends. All donors qualified as healthy HIV-negative adults and had experienced no recent acute infections or vaccinations. The genes are TRBV7-2 and TRBJ2-7, with D perhaps assigned TRBD1 or TRBD2 (5 bases each). Sequenced: PBMCs. The TCR comes from a woman in her 40s in good health. Some clones in this sample may be carry-over from other donors' samples. The DNA of the CDR3 is TGTGCCAGCAGCTTAGGACTGGGGGCCTACGAGCAGTACTTC. Its protein is CASSLGLGAYEQYF.